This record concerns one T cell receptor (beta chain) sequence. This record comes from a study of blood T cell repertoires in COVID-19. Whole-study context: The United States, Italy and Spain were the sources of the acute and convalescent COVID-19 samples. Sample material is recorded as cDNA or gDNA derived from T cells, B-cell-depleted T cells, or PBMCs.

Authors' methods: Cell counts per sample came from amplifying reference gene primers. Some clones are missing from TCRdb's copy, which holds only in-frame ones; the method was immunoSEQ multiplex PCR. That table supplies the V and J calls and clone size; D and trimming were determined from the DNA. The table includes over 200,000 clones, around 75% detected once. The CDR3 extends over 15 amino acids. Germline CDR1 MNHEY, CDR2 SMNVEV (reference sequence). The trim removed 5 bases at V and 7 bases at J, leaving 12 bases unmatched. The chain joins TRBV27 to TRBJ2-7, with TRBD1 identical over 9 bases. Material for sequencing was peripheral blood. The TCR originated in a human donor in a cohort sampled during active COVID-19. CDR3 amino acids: CASSRAGTGLGEQYF. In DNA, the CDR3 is TGTGCCAGCAGTCGGGCCGGGACAGGGTTGGGGGAGCAGTACTTC.